Shown below are 18 T cell receptor beta chains from a single sample sequenced in a study of T cell changes during pregnancy in multiple sclerosis. Clones were sequenced by immunoSEQ multiplex PCR, and TCRdb holds only the in-frame ones, with some missing. The sample carries around 60,000 clones, around 96% recorded once. The material sequenced was CD8+ T cells from peripheral blood mononuclear cells, taken after pregnancy. These receptors originate from a female donor with multiple sclerosis, enrolled in a pregnancy study.

CDR3 amino acids: CASSSTPLGQANEKLFF. The CDR3 DNA reads TGTGCCAGCAGTTCCACCCCCCTTGGGCAGGCAAATGAAAAACTGTTTTTT. The chain has TRBV28 and TRBJ1-4; no clear D. Germline CDR1 is MDHEN and CDR2 is SYDVKM. V was pared by 4 bases and J by 5 bases, with 20 bases between. CDR3 length: 17 amino acids.

This chain connects TRBV19 to TRBJ1-2; 8 bases are shared with TRBD1. The germline CDR1 and CDR2 sequences are LNHDA and SQIVND (reference sequence). The trim removed 3 bases at V and 6 bases at J, leaving 6 bases unmatched. CDR3 size: 14 residues. The CDR3: CASSIMAGGDGYTF. CDR3 coding DNA: TGTGCCAGTAGTATTATGGCAGGGGGCGATGGCTACACCTTC.

The gene calls are TRBV28 and TRBJ1-2, with 7 bases that match TRBD1. Unmatched junction bases numbered 3, after V lost 5 bases and J lost 3 bases. This CDR3 contains 13 residues. Germline CDR1 and CDR2: MDHEN and SYDVKM. The CDR3 DNA reads as TGTGCCAGCAGTCGACAGGGATACTATGGCTACACCTTC. Encoded protein: CASSRQGYYGYTF.

This chain links TRBV4-2 with TRBJ2-7; 9 nucleotides match TRBD2. The CDR3 contains 17 residues. From germline, CDR1 is LGHNA and CDR2 YNFKEQ. The ends lost 4 bases at V and 4 bases at J; junction bases unmatched: 14. CDR3 protein: CASSPWGSGTSSYEQYF. The CDR3 region has the DNA TGTGCCAGCAGCCCTTGGGGATCCGGGACTAGCAGTTACGAGCAGTACTTC.

Turning to this clone: At one of its ends the junction is not consistent with the germline gene, which may arise from a read error. This chain connects TRBV14 to TRBJ1-1; 7 bases are shared with TRBD1. The CDR3 runs to 15 residues. The germline gives CDR1 SGHDN, CDR2 FVKESK. The CDR3 coding sequence is TGTGCCAGCAGCGTGCGACAGGGCGCTATTAGCGGCTGTGTCTTT. As protein: CASSVRQGAISGCVF.

The rearrangement links TRBV5-1 to TRBJ2-3; 14 bases fit TRBD2. The germline V gene encodes CDR1 SGHRS and CDR2 YFSETQ. The CDR3 is 19 amino acids. J gave up 0 bases and V 2 bases, and 8 bases lay outside the gene matches. The CDR3 loop is CASSFPGTSGSSSTDTQYF. CDR3 nucleotide sequence: TGCGCCAGCAGCTTCCCCGGGACTAGCGGGAGCTCTAGCACAGATACGCAGTATTTT.

The chain has TRBV19 and TRBJ2-2; TRBD2 agrees at 11 bases. The CDR3 runs to 16 residues. V lost 3 bases, J lost 4 bases, and 4 bases stayed unmatched. Germline V lookup: CDR1 LNHDA, CDR2 SQIVND (reference sequence). The CDR3 DNA is TGTGCCAGTAGTATCGCTAGCGGGAGGAGCACCGGGGAGCTGTTTTTT. Translation gives CASSIASGRSTGELFF. The full variable domain, in which reference TRBV19 and TRBJ2-2 provide the parts outside the CDR3, is DGGITQSPKYLFRKEGQNVTLSCEQNLNHDAMYWYRQDPGQGLRLIYYSQIVNDFQKGDIAEGYSVSREKKESFPLTVTSAQKNPTAFYLCASSIASGRSTGELFFGEGSRLTVL.

This clone occurred once. The chain combines TRBV6-5 with TRBJ1-4; 9 bases agree with TRBD1. The CDR3 runs to 14 residues. V shed 6 bases, J shed 8 bases, and the junction held 7 bases outside the gene matches. Germline V gene lookup returns CDR1 MNHEY and CDR2 SVGAGI. In nucleotides, the CDR3 is TGTGCCAGCAGCCTGGACAGGGGTTGGGAAAAACTGTTTTTT. It is translated as CASSLDRGWEKLFF.

This clone was counted a single time. The V and J genes are TRBV10-3 and TRBJ2-3; TRBD2 agrees at 11 bases. CDR1 is ENHRY and CDR2 is SYGVKD in the germline V gene. V lost 6 bases and J lost 3; bases outside the gene matches: 5. There are 15 residues in the CDR3. The CDR3 spells CAISMTSGTTDTQYF. CDR3 DNA sequence: TGTGCCATCAGCATGACTAGCGGGACTACAGATACGCAGTATTTT.

The chain joins TRBV7-9 to TRBJ1-2; D may be TRBD1 (5 bases). Germline lookup yields CDR1 SEHNR and CDR2 FQNEAQ (reference sequence). This CDR3 is 13 amino acids long. Trimming took off 11 bases at V and 4 bases at J, with 17 bases between the two ends. Written as DNA, the CDR3 is TGTGCCCTATCACAGGCCCTAGGCTATGGCTACACCTTC. Residues: CALSQALGYGYTF.

This sequence joins TRBV28 and TRBJ2-7; 10 nucleotides align to TRBD2. V shed 7 bases, J shed 1 base, and the junction held 10 bases outside the gene matches. CDR3 size: 16 residues. Per the germline V gene, CDR1 is MDHEN and CDR2 is SYDVKM. The CDR3 protein is CASTSPGTSVSYEQYF. The CDR3 nucleotides read TGTGCCAGCACCTCCCCCGGGACTAGCGTATCCTACGAGCAGTACTTC. The variable domain in full, with the rest retrieved from reference TRBV28 and TRBJ2-7, is DVKVTQSSRYLVKRTGEKVFLECVQDMDHENMFWYRQDPGLGLRLIYFSYDVKMKEKGDIPEGYSVSREKKERFSLILESASTNQTSMYLCASTSPGTSVSYEQYFGPGTRLTVT.

This clone has a single count. J is TRBJ2-7 and V is TRBV5-6, with 12 bases aligning to TRBD2. This CDR3 is built from 18 residues. Germline CDR1 reads SGHDT; CDR2 reads YYEEEE. Trimming took 4 bases from V and 6 from J; bases not matched to a gene: 17. The CDR3 DNA reads as TGTGCCAGCAGCATCGGTCCCACAACTAGCGGGAGGTTCACCGAGCAGTACTTC. Encoded protein: CASSIGPTTSGRFTEQYF.

The CDR3 nucleotides read TGTGCCAGCAGTTACACGCCCCACGGGTCCTACGAGCAGTACTTC. Translated: CASSYTPHGSYEQYF. This chain uses TRBV6-5 with TRBJ2-7; D not certain. V lost 2 bases and J lost 1, with 12 bases in between. Germline CDR1 MNHEY, CDR2 SVGAGI. The CDR3 has 15 residues.

The chain joins TRBV19 to TRBJ2-1, with 7 bases lining up with TRBD2. The V gene's germline CDR1 is LNHDA and CDR2 SQIVND (reference sequence). The CDR3 length is 15 residues. V gave up 3 bases and J gave up 3 bases; unmatched junction bases: 5. The CDR3 loop reads CASSIAGVDYNEQFF. The CDR3 region has the DNA TGTGCCAGTAGTATTGCGGGAGTCGACTACAATGAGCAGTTCTTC. Together with reference TRBV19 and TRBJ2-1, the CDR3 gives the full variable domain: DGGITQSPKYLFRKEGQNVTLSCEQNLNHDAMYWYRQDPGQGLRLIYYSQIVNDFQKGDIAEGYSVSREKKESFPLTVTSAQKNPTAFYLCASSIAGVDYNEQFFGPGTRLTVL.

The sample holds one count of this clone. This chain connects TRBV19 to TRBJ2-1; 10 nucleotides align to TRBD2. The CDR3 totals 17 residues. From germline, CDR1 is LNHDA and CDR2 SQIVND (reference sequence). V gave up 4 bases and J gave up 4 bases; unmatched junction bases: 10. The DNA of the CDR3 is TGTGCCAGTAGTACCTCGGCTAGCGGGAGTTGGTACAATGAGCAGTTCTTC. This encodes CASSTSASGSWYNEQFF.

Points on this clone: Within the sample, other DNA sequences also encode this same CDR3. The chain joins TRBV9 to TRBJ2-3, with D unclear. The CDR3 extends over 12 amino acids. Germline-derived CDR1 and CDR2 are SGDLS and YYNGEE. The ends were cut back, 0 bases at V and 3 bases at J, with 2 bases in the middle. For the CDR3, the DNA is TGTGCCAGCAGCGTAGCAACAGATACGCAGTATTTT. Encoded protein: CASSVATDTQYF.

The rearrangement uses TRBV7-3 and TRBJ2-1; 8 bases fit TRBD1. J gave up 2 bases and V 5 bases, and 5 bases lay outside the gene matches. The CDR3 is 15 residues long. CDR1 and CDR2 (germline): SGHTA, FQGTGA. CDR3 DNA sequence: TGTGCCAGCAGCCAAGGACAGGGAGCCTACAATGAGCAGTTCTTC. It translates to CASSQGQGAYNEQFF.

The V call is TRBV7-8, the J call TRBJ2-5; 7 bases fit TRBD2. CDR1 and CDR2 from the germline V gene are SGHVS and FQNEAQ. V was pared by 0 bases and J by 4 bases, with 5 bases of the junction left unmatched. CDR3 length: 15 residues. CDR3: CASSLAGLLAETQYF. CDR3 sequence (DNA): TGTGCCAGCAGCTTAGCGGGACTATTAGCAGAGACCCAGTACTTC.